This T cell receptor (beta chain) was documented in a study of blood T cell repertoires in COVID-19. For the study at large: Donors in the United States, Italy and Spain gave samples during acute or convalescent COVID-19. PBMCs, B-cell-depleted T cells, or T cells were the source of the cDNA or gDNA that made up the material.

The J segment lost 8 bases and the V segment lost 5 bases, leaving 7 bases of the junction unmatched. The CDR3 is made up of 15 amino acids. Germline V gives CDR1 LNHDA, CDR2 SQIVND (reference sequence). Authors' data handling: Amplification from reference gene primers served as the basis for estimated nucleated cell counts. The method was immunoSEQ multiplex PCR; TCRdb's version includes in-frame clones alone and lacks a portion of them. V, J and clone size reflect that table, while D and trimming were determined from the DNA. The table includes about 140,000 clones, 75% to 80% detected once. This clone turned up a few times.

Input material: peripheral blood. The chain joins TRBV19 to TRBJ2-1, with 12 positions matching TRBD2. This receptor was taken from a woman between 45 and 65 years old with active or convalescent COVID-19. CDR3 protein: CASSPLAGGADEQFF. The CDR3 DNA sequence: TGTGCCAGTAGTCCGCTAGCGGGAGGGGCGGATGAGCAGTTCTTC.